This T cell receptor (beta chain) was captured in a study of blood T cells in healthy people across ages. Findings of the study overall: In older individuals, TCR beta diversity per million T cells was lower, falling roughly linearly with age.

Healthy Caucasian individuals from Russia aged roughly 6 to 100 were enrolled as donors. Sample-barcoded 5' priming and a J-beta primer mix drove a second PCR of roughly 7 to 11 cycles. Each single sample gave us at least 2.5 million CDR3-containing paired-end reads. TCRdb re-derived calls from the 5' RACE reads in MiXCR, one entry per CDR3 protein. This table holds some 900,000 distinct CDR3 sequences, roughly 52% found once. Germline lookup yields CDR1 SGHAT and CDR2 FQNNGV. CDR3 length: 17 amino acids. V shed 6 bases, J shed 0 bases, and the junction held 9 bases outside the gene matches. A note on this clonotype: Antigen unknown.

V is TRBV11-2 and J is TRBJ2-7; 12 bases match TRBD2. Material for sequencing was blood. The receptor's source is a man in his thirties or forties in good health. The CDR3 nucleotides read TGTGCCAGCAGTCCCCTAGCGGGGGGGCTCAGCTCCTACGAGCAGTACTTC. Translation: CASSPLAGGLSSYEQYF.